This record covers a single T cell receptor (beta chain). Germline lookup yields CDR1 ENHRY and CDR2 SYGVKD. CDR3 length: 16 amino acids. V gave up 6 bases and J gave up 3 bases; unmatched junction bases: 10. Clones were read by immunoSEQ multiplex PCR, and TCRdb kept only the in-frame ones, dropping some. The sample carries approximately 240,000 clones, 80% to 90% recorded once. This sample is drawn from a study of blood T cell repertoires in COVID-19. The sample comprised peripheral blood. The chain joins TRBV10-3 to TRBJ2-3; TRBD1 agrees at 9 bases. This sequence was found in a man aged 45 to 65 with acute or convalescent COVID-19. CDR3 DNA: TGTGCCATCAGCCGGGGACAGGGCTTGGAGACAGATACGCAGTATTTT. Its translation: CAISRGQGLETDTQYF.